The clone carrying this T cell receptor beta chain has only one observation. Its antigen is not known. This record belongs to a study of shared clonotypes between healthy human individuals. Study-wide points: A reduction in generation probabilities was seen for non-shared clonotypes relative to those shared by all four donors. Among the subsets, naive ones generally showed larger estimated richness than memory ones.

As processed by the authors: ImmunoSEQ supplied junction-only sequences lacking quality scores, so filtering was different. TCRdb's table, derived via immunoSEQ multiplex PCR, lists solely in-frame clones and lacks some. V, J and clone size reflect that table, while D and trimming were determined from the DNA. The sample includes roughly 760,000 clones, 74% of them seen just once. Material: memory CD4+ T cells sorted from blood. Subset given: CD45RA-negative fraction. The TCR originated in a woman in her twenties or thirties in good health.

In DNA form, the CDR3 reads TGTGCCAGTATTAAATCGGCGGGCCGCACAGATACGCAGTATTTT. It translates to CASIKSAGRTDTQYF. The rearrangement joins TRBV19 to TRBJ2-3, with D possibly matching TRBD2 (5 bases). There are 15 residues in the CDR3. The V gene's germline CDR1 is LNHDA and CDR2 SQIVND (reference sequence). With 7 bases removed from V and 1 base from J, the gap between germline ends came to 15 bases.